The T cell receptor beta chain under discussion was sequenced for a study of blood T cell repertoires in COVID-19. In the study overall: Acute-phase and convalescent COVID-19 samples originated in the United States, Italy and Spain.

In the original workflow: Estimation of nucleated cell counts was performed using reference gene primer amplification. Assay used: immunoSEQ multiplex PCR; TCRdb lists only in-frame clones, some missing. The DNA gave D and trimming, while V, J and clone size come from that table. The sample has fewer than 250,000 clones, around 90% seen once; the top ten hold about 1%. Donors were grouped by their self-reported clinical history. A PCR-confirmed or clinician-diagnosed COVID-19 case had contacted exposed participants within 2 weeks of entry. The germline V gene has CDR1 SEHNR and CDR2 FQNEAQ (reference sequence). CDR3 length: 16 amino acids. V trimming: 5 bases; J trimming: 5 bases; junction bases outside the gene matches: 6.

The gene calls are TRBV7-9 and TRBJ1-6; 10 bases line up with TRBD1. Input material: PBMCs or T cells enriched from blood (not recorded which). The receptor was derived from a man over 45 who had been exposed to COVID-19. The chain's CDR3 is CASSPGQGGDNSPLHF. Here the CDR3 DNA reads TGTGCCAGCAGCCCCGGACAGGGGGGGGATAATTCACCCCTCCACTTT. The full variable domain, its missing parts supplied by reference TRBV7-9 and TRBJ1-6, is DTGVSQNPRHKITKRGQNVTFRCDPISEHNRLYWYRQTLGQGPEFLTYFQNEAQLEKSRLLSDRFSAERPKGSFSTLEIQRTEQGDSAMYLCASSPGQGGDNSPLHFGNGTRLTVT.